This T cell receptor (beta chain) was documented in a study of blood T cell repertoires in COVID-19. Background on the study: The United States, Italy and Spain were the sources of the acute and convalescent COVID-19 samples.

V was pared by 3 bases and J by 9 bases, with 8 bases of the junction left unmatched. The CDR3 extends over 17 amino acids. Germline CDR1 and CDR2: LNHDA and SQIVND (reference sequence). Original handling: Estimated nucleated cell counts came from reference gene primer amplification. Some clones are missing from TCRdb's copy, which holds only in-frame ones; the method was immunoSEQ multiplex PCR. That table supplies the V and J calls and clone size; D and trimming were determined from the DNA. The profile covers approximately 77,000 clones, with 70% to 90% appearing a single time and more than 9.5% taken by the ten largest. This clone occurred a few times.

This receptor was identified in a man aged 45-60 years with COVID-19, enrolled during active disease. This sequence joins TRBV19 and TRBJ2-1; 16 nucleotides align to TRBD2. Source material: peripheral blood. DNA for the CDR3: TGTGCCAGTAGTATTGGGACTAGCGGGAGGGCCCGTAGTGAGCAGTTCTTC. It codes for CASSIGTSGRARSEQFF.